This T cell receptor beta chain was recovered during a study of CD4 T cell repertoires in COVID-19. General observations from the study: Between about 6 and 27% of SARS-CoV-2 clonotypes also appeared in SARS-CoV and/or HKU1 spike cultures. Two or all three memory subsets shared several highly expanded SARS-CoV-2-reactive clonotypes.

Donors had recovered from mild-to-severe COVID-19. No culture step preceded sequencing of the ex vivo isolated memory T cells. On this clone: Its cognate antigen is unknown.

V gave up 6 bases and J gave up 4 bases, with 18 bases separating them. Per the germline V gene, CDR1 is MDHEN and CDR2 is SYDVKM. The CDR3 contains 16 residues. The table came from immunoSEQ multiplex PCR; TCRdb's copy has only in-frame clones and leaves some out. Of about 75,000 clones listed, about 80% are singletons. The sequences come from CD4+ T cells from peripheral blood, collected after recovery from COVID-19. This TCR came from a human donor who had COVID-19. V is TRBV28 and J is TRBJ2-2; tentatively, D is TRBD1 (6 bases). The CDR3: CASSLHPGVGTGELFF. CDR3 DNA sequence: TGTGCCAGCAGCCTCCACCCAGGGGTAGGCACCGGGGAGCTGTTTTTT.